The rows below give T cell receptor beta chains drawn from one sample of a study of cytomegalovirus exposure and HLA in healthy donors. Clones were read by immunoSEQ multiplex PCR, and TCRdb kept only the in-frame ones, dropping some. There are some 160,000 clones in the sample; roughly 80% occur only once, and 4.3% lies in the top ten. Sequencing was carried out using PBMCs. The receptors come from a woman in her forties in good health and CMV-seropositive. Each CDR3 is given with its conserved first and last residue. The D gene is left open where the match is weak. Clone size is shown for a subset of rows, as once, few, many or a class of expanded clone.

CDR3 DNA: TGTGCCAGCAGGTGGGCGGGAGGACCCCCAAGCACAGATACGCAGTATTTT
CDR3 protein: CASRWAGGPPSTDTQYF
clone size: once
V gene: TRBV28
D gene: TRBD2
J gene: TRBJ2-3

CDR3 DNA: TGTGCCAGCAGCAATCAGGGGGACACTGAAGCTTTCTTT
CDR3 protein: CASSNQGDTEAFF
clone size: few
V gene: TRBV12-1
D gene: -
J gene: TRBJ1-1

CDR3 DNA: TGTGCCAGCAGCGAGATAGCGGGGGGCCAAGAGACCCAGTACTTC
CDR3 protein: CASSEIAGGQETQYF
clone size: -
V gene: TRBV14
D gene: TRBD2
J gene: TRBJ2-5

CDR3 DNA: TGCGCCAGCAGACCCTCCGAGGGGGATGGCTACACCTTC
CDR3 protein: CASRPSEGDGYTF
clone size: -
V gene: TRBV5-1
D gene: -
J gene: TRBJ1-2

CDR3 DNA: TGTGCCAGCACCACCGGGACAGGGACCTACAATGAGCAGTTCTTC
CDR3 protein: CASTTGTGTYNEQFF
clone size: -
V gene: TRBV7-2
D gene: TRBD1
J gene: TRBJ2-1

CDR3 DNA: TGTGCCAGTAGTATAGATGACAGGGGAAACTACGAGCAGTACTTC
CDR3 protein: CASSIDDRGNYEQYF
clone size: -
V gene: TRBV19
D gene: TRBD1
J gene: TRBJ2-7

CDR3 DNA: TGTGCCAGCAGTCCCACGGACTGGGGCTCCTACAATGAGCAGTTCTTC
CDR3 protein: CASSPTDWGSYNEQFF
clone size: -
V gene: TRBV28
D gene: -
J gene: TRBJ2-1

CDR3 DNA: TGTGCCAGCAGCTTAGGACAGACTGAAAAACTGTTTTTT
CDR3 protein: CASSLGQTEKLFF
clone size: -
V gene: TRBV7-9
D gene: -
J gene: TRBJ1-4

CDR3 DNA: TGTTCCAGCACTCGACCGGGGGAGACCCAGTACTTC
CDR3 protein: CSSTRPGETQYF
clone size: -
V gene: TRBV7-9
D gene: -
J gene: TRBJ2-5

CDR3 DNA: TGCGCCAGCAGCTTGGCCGGGAGCTCCTACGAGCAGTACTTC
CDR3 protein: CASSLAGSSYEQYF
clone size: -
V gene: TRBV5-1
D gene: -
J gene: TRBJ2-7

CDR3 DNA: TGTGCCAGCAGCGGGCGCCGGGAGCAGTACTTC
CDR3 protein: CASSGRREQYF
clone size: -
V gene: TRBV14
D gene: -
J gene: TRBJ2-7

CDR3 DNA: TGTGCCAGCAGCTTCCTGCGGGCGGGGAGGAATGAGCAGTTCTTC
CDR3 protein: CASSFLRAGRNEQFF
clone size: -
V gene: TRBV7-6
D gene: -
J gene: TRBJ2-1

CDR3 DNA: TGTGCCTGGAGACCAGGGGGCGCCTACACCTTC
CDR3 protein: CAWRPGGAYTF
clone size: -
V gene: TRBV30
D gene: TRBD1
J gene: TRBJ1-2

CDR3 DNA: TGTGCCAGCAGTCCCAGCAGGGGTCTGAACACTGAAGCTTTCTTT
CDR3 protein: CASSPSRGLNTEAFF
clone size: -
V gene: TRBV28
D gene: -
J gene: TRBJ1-1

CDR3 DNA: TGTGCCAGCAGCTTGGGACCGGGACAGGGGCGAAAAGGCTACACCTTC
CDR3 protein: CASSLGPGQGRKGYTF
clone size: -
V gene: TRBV5-6
D gene: TRBD1
J gene: TRBJ1-2

CDR3 DNA: TGTGCCAGCAGCTTGGAAGACAGGCTCAATCAGCCCCAGCATTTT
CDR3 protein: CASSLEDRLNQPQHF
clone size: -
V gene: TRBV5-8
D gene: -
J gene: TRBJ1-5

CDR3 DNA: TGTGCCAGCAGCCCCCCGGACACGATGAATGGCTACACCTTC
CDR3 protein: CASSPPDTMNGYTF
clone size: -
V gene: TRBV11-1
D gene: -
J gene: TRBJ1-2

CDR3 DNA: TGTGCCAGCAGCTCAAGGAGAGGGGGCGTTTGGGAGACCCAGTACTTC
CDR3 protein: CASSSRRGGVWETQYF
clone size: -
V gene: TRBV11-2
D gene: TRBD1
J gene: TRBJ2-5

CDR3 DNA: TGTGCCACCCACACTAGCGGGTCTCCCTCAGGCGAGCAGTACTTC
CDR3 protein: CATHTSGSPSGEQYF
clone size: once
V gene: TRBV27
D gene: TRBD2
J gene: TRBJ2-7

CDR3 DNA: TGTGCCAGCAGCTTGGTAGCGGGGGCCCAAAAAGAGACCCAGTACTTC
CDR3 protein: CASSLVAGAQKETQYF
clone size: -
V gene: TRBV7-3
D gene: TRBD2
J gene: TRBJ2-5

CDR3 DNA: TGCGCCAGCAGCCTCCTGACACGCACAGATACGCAGTATTTT
CDR3 protein: CASSLLTRTDTQYF
clone size: -
V gene: TRBV5-1
D gene: -
J gene: TRBJ2-3

CDR3 DNA: TGTGCCAGCAGCCCGCTCCGTCATAGCGCGGCCGGGGAGCTGTTTTTT
CDR3 protein: CASSPLRHSAAGELFF
clone size: -
V gene: TRBV5-4
D gene: -
J gene: TRBJ2-2

CDR3 DNA: TGTGCCAGCAGCGGCGGGTTGTACCAAGAGACCCAGTACTTC
CDR3 protein: CASSGGLYQETQYF
clone size: -
V gene: TRBV11-2
D gene: -
J gene: TRBJ2-5

CDR3 DNA: TGTGCCAGCAGCCAACAGACTAGCGGGAGGTACAATGAGCAGTTCTTC
CDR3 protein: CASSQQTSGRYNEQFF
clone size: -
V gene: TRBV4-2
D gene: TRBD2
J gene: TRBJ2-1

CDR3 DNA: TGTGCCAGCAGTCGCGGAGGATCGAACACCGGGGAGCTGTTTTTT
CDR3 protein: CASSRGGSNTGELFF
clone size: -
V gene: TRBV6-4
D gene: -
J gene: TRBJ2-2

CDR3 DNA: TGCGCCAGCAGCTCCGACGGACACGTCCCCCAGCATTTT
CDR3 protein: CASSSDGHVPQHF
clone size: -
V gene: TRBV5-1
D gene: -
J gene: TRBJ1-5

CDR3 DNA: TGTGCCAGCAGCTTAAGCGGGGGGCTAGTAGATACGCAGTATTTT
CDR3 protein: CASSLSGGLVDTQYF
clone size: few
V gene: TRBV7-2
D gene: TRBD2
J gene: TRBJ2-3

CDR3 DNA: TGTGCCAGCAGCATGATCCTCCCTAGCGGCTCCTACAATGAGCAGTTCTTC
CDR3 protein: CASSMILPSGSYNEQFF
clone size: -
V gene: TRBV5-6
D gene: TRBD2
J gene: TRBJ2-1

CDR3 DNA: TGTGCCAGTACCAGGACAGGGCTGTACACTGAAGCTTTCTTT
CDR3 protein: CASTRTGLYTEAFF
clone size: -
V gene: TRBV19
D gene: TRBD1
J gene: TRBJ1-1

CDR3 DNA: TGTGCCAGCAGTCCGCAACTAGCGGGGGGGCCAAATGAGCAGTTCTTC
CDR3 protein: CASSPQLAGGPNEQFF
clone size: -
V gene: TRBV27
D gene: TRBD2
J gene: TRBJ2-1

CDR3 DNA: TGTGCCAGCAGCTTGGGGACAGGGAGATACGAGCAGTACTTC
CDR3 protein: CASSLGTGRYEQYF
clone size: -
V gene: TRBV5-6
D gene: TRBD1
J gene: TRBJ2-7

CDR3 DNA: TGTGCCAGCAGCTTAAGGGGTGGAAACACCATATATTTT
CDR3 protein: CASSLRGGNTIYF
clone size: -
V gene: TRBV5-4
D gene: -
J gene: TRBJ1-3

CDR3 DNA: TGTGCCAGCATTAGGACAGGGGGTTTGTACGAGCAGTACTTC
CDR3 protein: CASIRTGGLYEQYF
clone size: -
V gene: TRBV2
D gene: TRBD1
J gene: TRBJ2-7

CDR3 DNA: TGCAGCGGCCTCTGGGGCGCAGATACGCAGTATTTT
CDR3 protein: CSGLWGADTQYF
clone size: -
V gene: TRBV29-1
D gene: -
J gene: TRBJ2-3

CDR3 DNA: TGTGCCAGCAGCTTAGCGACAGGGATAGGTGCTGAAGCTTTCTTT
CDR3 protein: CASSLATGIGAEAFF
clone size: -
V gene: TRBV7-2
D gene: TRBD1
J gene: TRBJ1-1

CDR3 DNA: TGTGCCAGCAGCTTAACGACAGGGTCTAATGAAAAACTGTTTTTT
CDR3 protein: CASSLTTGSNEKLFF
clone size: -
V gene: TRBV7-9
D gene: TRBD1
J gene: TRBJ1-4

CDR3 DNA: TGTGCCAGCAGCGGCACAGGGGATAGCAATCAGCCCCAGCATTTT
CDR3 protein: CASSGTGDSNQPQHF
clone size: -
V gene: TRBV28
D gene: TRBD1
J gene: TRBJ1-5

CDR3 DNA: TGTGCCACCAGCAGAGATTACATGAACACTGAAGCTTTCTTT
CDR3 protein: CATSRDYMNTEAFF
clone size: once
V gene: TRBV15
D gene: -
J gene: TRBJ1-1

CDR3 DNA: TGTGCCAGCAGAGCCCCGGGGTACGAGCAGTACTTC
CDR3 protein: CASRAPGYEQYF
clone size: -
V gene: TRBV28
D gene: -
J gene: TRBJ2-7

CDR3 DNA: TGTGCCAGTAGTATCGGCGGTCATAGCAATCAGCCCCAGCATTTT
CDR3 protein: CASSIGGHSNQPQHF
clone size: -
V gene: TRBV19
D gene: -
J gene: TRBJ1-5

CDR3 DNA: TGTGCCAGCAGTCTACGGTTGGCAGGGGAGTATGGAAACACCATATATTTT
CDR3 protein: CASSLRLAGEYGNTIYF
clone size: -
V gene: TRBV28
D gene: -
J gene: TRBJ1-3

CDR3 DNA: TGTGCCAGTTATCACAGTCAGAAACTGTTTTTT
CDR3 protein: CASYHSQKLFF
clone size: few
V gene: TRBV19
D gene: -
J gene: TRBJ1-4

CDR3 DNA: TGTGCCAGCAGCTTTGATCACAGAACAACTAATGAAAAACTGTTTTTT
CDR3 protein: CASSFDHRTTNEKLFF
clone size: -
V gene: TRBV7-9
D gene: -
J gene: TRBJ1-4

CDR3 DNA: TGTGCCTGGAACAGGTTCGTAAGTACTGAAGCTTTCTTT
CDR3 protein: CAWNRFVSTEAFF
clone size: -
V gene: TRBV30
D gene: -
J gene: TRBJ1-1

CDR3 DNA: TGTGCCAGCAGCTTCGGGGTTAATGAAAAACTGTTTTTT
CDR3 protein: CASSFGVNEKLFF
clone size: -
V gene: TRBV11-2
D gene: -
J gene: TRBJ1-4

CDR3 DNA: TGTGCTAGTGGTTTGGACGGAGATACGCAGTATTTT
CDR3 protein: CASGLDGDTQYF
clone size: -
V gene: TRBV12-5
D gene: -
J gene: TRBJ2-3

CDR3 DNA: TGTGCCAGCAGCCAAGGGCCGGGACTATCGGGTGAGACCCAGTACTTC
CDR3 protein: CASSQGPGLSGETQYF
clone size: -
V gene: TRBV4-2
D gene: TRBD2
J gene: TRBJ2-5

CDR3 DNA: TGTGCCAGCTCACCACTTCCGGACAGGGGGGGCGAGCAGTACTTC
CDR3 protein: CASSPLPDRGGEQYF
clone size: -
V gene: TRBV18
D gene: TRBD1
J gene: TRBJ2-7

CDR3 DNA: TGTGCCAGCAGACCTGGGACAGGGGCCACTGAAGCTTTCTTT
CDR3 protein: CASRPGTGATEAFF
clone size: once
V gene: TRBV4-2
D gene: TRBD1
J gene: TRBJ1-1

CDR3 DNA: TGTGCCATCAGTCTCGGGACAGGACGAACCGACGAGCAGTACTTC
CDR3 protein: CAISLGTGRTDEQYF
clone size: -
V gene: TRBV10-3
D gene: TRBD1
J gene: TRBJ2-7